This is a list of T cell receptor beta chains from one sample in a study of PD-L1 blockade in urothelial cancer. This table comes from immunoSEQ multiplex PCR, and its TCRdb copy is limited to in-frame clones, with some not included. The data hold approximately 100,000 clones, with roughly nine tenths observed a single time. The sequenced sample was PBMCs, obtained around atezolizumab (anti-PD-L1) treatment. The receptors stem from a woman older than 75 with urothelial cancer. Each CDR3 is given with its conserved first and last residue. A D gene is named only where the DNA matches it firmly. Clone size is given for some rows only: seen once, a few or many times, or a class if the clone is expanded.

d_call,clone_size,v_call,j_call,cdr3_nt,cdr3_aa
-,-,TRBV25-1,TRBJ1-1,TGTGCCAGAAGGGACACACAGGCGATTGTAGGCACTGAAGCTTTCTTT,CARRDTQAIVGTEAFF
-,-,TRBV27,TRBJ1-2,TGTGCCAGCAGTAACAGGGCCTATGGCTACACCTTC,CASSNRAYGYTF
TRBD2,-,TRBV28,TRBJ2-5,TGTGCCAGCGTGGCGGGAGGTGCGATTGAGACCCAGTACTTC,CASVAGGAIETQYF
-,-,TRBV25-1,TRBJ2-7,TGTGCCAGCAGACCCGACAGGAGCCCTGGAGAGCAGTACTTC,CASRPDRSPGEQYF
TRBD1,-,TRBV2,TRBJ1-5,TGTGCCAGCAGCGGACAGGGGATTTATCAGCCCCAGCATTTT,CASSGQGIYQPQHF
TRBD2,-,TRBV19,TRBJ2-7,TGTGCCAGTAGGAAAGGACTAGCGGCATCCTACGAGCAGTACTTC,CASRKGLAASYEQYF
-,-,TRBV9,TRBJ2-2,TGTGCCAGCAGCCCTAGGGGGAACGCGAACACCGGGGAGCTGTTTTTT,CASSPRGNANTGELFF
TRBD1,-,TRBV5-1,TRBJ1-1,TGCGCCAGCACGCCGGGACAGGGGGAAGCTTTCTTT,CASTPGQGEAFF
TRBD1,-,TRBV10-1,TRBJ1-5,TGCGCCAGCTTACCAGGGGGTACTACCAATCAGCCCCAGCATTTT,CASLPGGTTNQPQHF
-,-,TRBV4-2,TRBJ2-7,TGTGCCAGCAGCCAAGATCTGGCGGGCCGCCGAAACGAGCAGTACTTC,CASSQDLAGRRNEQYF
-,-,TRBV5-1,TRBJ1-2,TGCGCCAGCAGCTTGGAGGAGGGATACTATGGCTACACCTTC,CASSLEEGYYGYTF
-,-,TRBV28,TRBJ1-2,TGTGCCAGCAGCCATACCGGGGCCGGGAGCGGCTACACCTTC,CASSHTGAGSGYTF
TRBD1,-,TRBV28,TRBJ2-7,TGTGCCAGCAGTTTAGCTTCGGGGACAGGGGTCCGCGAGCAGTACTTC,CASSLASGTGVREQYF
TRBD1,-,TRBV19,TRBJ1-5,TGTGCCAGTAGTATAGACCGCCGGGACAGGGGGCTGGGTCAGCCCCAGCATTTT,CASSIDRRDRGLGQPQHF
TRBD1,-,TRBV28,TRBJ2-5,TGTGCCAGCAGTTCCGACAGGGGAGAGACCCAGTACTTC,CASSSDRGETQYF
TRBD2,-,TRBV7-9,TRBJ2-7,TGTGCCAGCAGCTTAGGAGCGGGGTTGACCTACGAGCAGTACTTC,CASSLGAGLTYEQYF
TRBD1,-,TRBV19,TRBJ1-2,TGTGCCAGTAGTAACTTCAGGGGGCTAACTGACTATGGCTACACCTTC,CASSNFRGLTDYGYTF
TRBD1,-,TRBV7-3,TRBJ1-3,TGTGCCAGCAGCCCCGACAGGGGCGGTGGAAACACCATATATTTT,CASSPDRGGGNTIYF
-,-,TRBV5-1,TRBJ2-7,TGCGCCAGCAGCGTACAGACAGCCTCCTACGAGCAGTACTTC,CASSVQTASYEQYF
-,-,TRBV28,TRBJ1-2,TGTGCCAGCAGTTCCGGAGCTAACTATGGCTACACCTTC,CASSSGANYGYTF
-,few,TRBV21-1,TRBJ2-1,TGTGCCAGCATAAACACCGAGCAGTTCTTC,CASINTEQFF
TRBD1,-,TRBV6-1,TRBJ1-1,TGTGCCAGCATCTTAGACAGGGGGAACACTGAAGCTTTCTTT,CASILDRGNTEAFF
-,-,TRBV7-9,TRBJ2-5,TGTGCCAGCAGCCCTGGGACCCTTCAGGGGGAGACCCAGTACTTC,CASSPGTLQGETQYF
TRBD1,-,TRBV28,TRBJ2-5,TGTGCCAGCAGCTACCCTGGTGGACAGGGGAGGGAGACCCAGTACTTC,CASSYPGGQGRETQYF
-,-,TRBV18,TRBJ2-5,TGTGCCAGCTCACCACCGGACTCGACAGGCATCCAAGAGACCCAGTACTTC,CASSPPDSTGIQETQYF
TRBD2,-,TRBV5-4,TRBJ2-1,TGTGCCAGCAGCCTCGCTAGCGGGAGGGCCAATGAGCAGTTCTTC,CASSLASGRANEQFF